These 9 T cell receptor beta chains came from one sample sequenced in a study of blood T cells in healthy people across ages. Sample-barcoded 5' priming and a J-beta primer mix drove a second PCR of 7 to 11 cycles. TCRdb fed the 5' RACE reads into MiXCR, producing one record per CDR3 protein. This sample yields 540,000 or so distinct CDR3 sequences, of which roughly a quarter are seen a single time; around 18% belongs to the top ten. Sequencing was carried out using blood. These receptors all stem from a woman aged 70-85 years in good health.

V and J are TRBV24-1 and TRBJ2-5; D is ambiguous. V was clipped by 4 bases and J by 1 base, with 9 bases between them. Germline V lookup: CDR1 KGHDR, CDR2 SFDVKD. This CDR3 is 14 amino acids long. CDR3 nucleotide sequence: TGTGCCACCAGTGACCCCGACCCCCAAGAGACCCAGTACTTC. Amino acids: CATSDPDPQETQYF.

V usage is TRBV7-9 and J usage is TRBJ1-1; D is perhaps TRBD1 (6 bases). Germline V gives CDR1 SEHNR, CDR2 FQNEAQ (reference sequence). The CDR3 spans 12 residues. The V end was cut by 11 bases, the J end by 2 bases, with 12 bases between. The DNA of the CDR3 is TGTGCCGGGAGGACAGTTAACACTGAAGCTTTCTTT. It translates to CAGRTVNTEAFF.

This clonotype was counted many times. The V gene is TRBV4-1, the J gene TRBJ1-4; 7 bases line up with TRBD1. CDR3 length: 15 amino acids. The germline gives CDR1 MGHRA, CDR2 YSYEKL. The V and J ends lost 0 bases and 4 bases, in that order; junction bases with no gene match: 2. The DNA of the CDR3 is TGCGCCAGCAGCCAAGAGGGACAGAGTAATGAAAAACTGTTTTTT. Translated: CASSQEGQSNEKLFF.

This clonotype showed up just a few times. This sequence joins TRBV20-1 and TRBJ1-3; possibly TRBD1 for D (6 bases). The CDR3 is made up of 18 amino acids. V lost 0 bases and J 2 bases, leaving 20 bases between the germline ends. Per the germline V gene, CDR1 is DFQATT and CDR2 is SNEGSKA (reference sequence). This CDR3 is CSARDPGQLTIAGNTIYF. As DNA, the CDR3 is TGCAGTGCTAGAGATCCCGGACAGCTAACTATCGCTGGAAACACCATATATTTT.

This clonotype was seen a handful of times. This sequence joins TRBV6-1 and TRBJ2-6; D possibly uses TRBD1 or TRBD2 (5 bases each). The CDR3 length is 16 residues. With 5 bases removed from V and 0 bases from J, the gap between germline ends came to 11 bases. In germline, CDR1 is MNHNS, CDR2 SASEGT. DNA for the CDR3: TGTGCCAGCAGTAAACTAGACAGCTCTGGGGCCAACGTCCTGACTTTC. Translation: CASSKLDSSGANVLTF.

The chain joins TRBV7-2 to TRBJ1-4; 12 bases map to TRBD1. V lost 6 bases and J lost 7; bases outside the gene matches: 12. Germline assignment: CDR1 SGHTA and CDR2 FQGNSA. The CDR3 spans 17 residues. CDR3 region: CASRPGQGAGWSEKLFF. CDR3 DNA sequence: TGTGCCAGCAGACCGGGACAGGGGGCTGGATGGAGTGAAAAACTGTTTTTT.

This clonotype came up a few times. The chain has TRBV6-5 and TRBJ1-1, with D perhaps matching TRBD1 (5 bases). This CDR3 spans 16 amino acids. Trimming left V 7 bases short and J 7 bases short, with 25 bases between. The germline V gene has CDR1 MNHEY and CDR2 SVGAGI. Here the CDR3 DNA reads TGTGCCAGCACCCCAAACCATGGGGGATCCGTTCGTGAAGCTTTCTTT. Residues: CASTPNHGGSVREAFF.

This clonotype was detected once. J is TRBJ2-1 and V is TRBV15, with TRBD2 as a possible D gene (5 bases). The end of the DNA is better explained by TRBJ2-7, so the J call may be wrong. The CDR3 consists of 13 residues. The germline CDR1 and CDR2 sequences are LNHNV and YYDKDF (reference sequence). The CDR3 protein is CATSRDRDYEQYF. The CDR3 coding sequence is TGTGCCACCAGCAGAGATCGGGACTACGAGCAGTACTTC.

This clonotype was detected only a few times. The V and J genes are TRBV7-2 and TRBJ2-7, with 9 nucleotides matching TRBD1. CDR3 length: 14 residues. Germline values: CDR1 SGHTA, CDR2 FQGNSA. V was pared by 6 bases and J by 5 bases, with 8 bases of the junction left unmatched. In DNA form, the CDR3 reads TGTGCCAGCAGACAGGACAGGGGTTCCCACGAGCAGTACTTC. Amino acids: CASRQDRGSHEQYF.